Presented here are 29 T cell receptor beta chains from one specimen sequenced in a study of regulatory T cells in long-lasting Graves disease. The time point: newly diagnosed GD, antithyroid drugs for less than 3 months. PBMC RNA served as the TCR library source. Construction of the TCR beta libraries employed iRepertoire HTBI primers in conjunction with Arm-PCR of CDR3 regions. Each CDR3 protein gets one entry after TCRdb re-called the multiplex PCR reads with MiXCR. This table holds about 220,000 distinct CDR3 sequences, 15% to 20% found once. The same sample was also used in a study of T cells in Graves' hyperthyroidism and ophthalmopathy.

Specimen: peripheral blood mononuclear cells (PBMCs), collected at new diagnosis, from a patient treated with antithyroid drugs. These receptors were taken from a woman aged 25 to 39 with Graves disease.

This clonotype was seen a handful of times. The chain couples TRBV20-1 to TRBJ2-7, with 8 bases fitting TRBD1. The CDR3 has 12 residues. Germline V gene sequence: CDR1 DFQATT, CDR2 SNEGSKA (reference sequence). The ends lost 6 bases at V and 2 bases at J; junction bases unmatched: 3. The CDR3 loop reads CSARTGTYEQYF. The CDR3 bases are TGCAGTGCGAGGACAGGGACCTACGAGCAGTACTTC.

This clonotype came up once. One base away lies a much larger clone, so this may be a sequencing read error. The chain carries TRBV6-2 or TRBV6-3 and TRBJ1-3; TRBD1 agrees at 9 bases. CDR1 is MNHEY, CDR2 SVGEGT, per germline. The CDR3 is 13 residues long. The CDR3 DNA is TGTGCCAGCAGTTCGGGGACAGGGAACACCAGATATTTT. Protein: CASSSGTGNTRYF.

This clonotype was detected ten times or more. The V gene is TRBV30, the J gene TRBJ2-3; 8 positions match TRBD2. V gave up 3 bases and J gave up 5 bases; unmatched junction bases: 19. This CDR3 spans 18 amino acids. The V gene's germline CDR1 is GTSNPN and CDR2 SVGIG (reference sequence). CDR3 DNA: TGTGCCTGGAGCGCGCAGAGCAGTACTAGCGGTGGAGTAGATACGCAGTATTTT. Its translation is CAWSAQSSTSGGVDTQYF.

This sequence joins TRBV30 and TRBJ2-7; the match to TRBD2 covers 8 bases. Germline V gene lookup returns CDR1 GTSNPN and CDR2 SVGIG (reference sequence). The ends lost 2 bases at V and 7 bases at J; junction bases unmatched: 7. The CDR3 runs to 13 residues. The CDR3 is CAWSSPGGREQYF. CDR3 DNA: TGTGCCTGGAGTTCCCCGGGGGGGCGAGAGCAGTACTTC. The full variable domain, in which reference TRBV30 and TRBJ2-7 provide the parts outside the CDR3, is SQTIHQWPATLVQPVGSPLSLECTVEGTSNPNLYWYRQAAGRGLQLLFYSVGIGQISSEVPQNLSASRPQDRQFILSSKKLLLSDSGFYLCAWSSPGGREQYFGPGTRLTVT.

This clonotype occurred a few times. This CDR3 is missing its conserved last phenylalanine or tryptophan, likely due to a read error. For the CDR3, the DNA is TGTGCCAGCAGCAACGACAGGGGGAGGGGGGACACAGATACGCAGTATCTT. Amino acid sequence: CASSNDRGRGDTDTQYL. The rearrangement joins TRBV5-5 to TRBJ2-3; 9 nucleotides line up with TRBD1. CDR3 length: 17 amino acids. After removal of 4 bases from V and 2 bases from J, the junction contained 11 bases not matched to a gene. Per germline, CDR1 SGHKS and CDR2 YYEKEE (reference sequence).

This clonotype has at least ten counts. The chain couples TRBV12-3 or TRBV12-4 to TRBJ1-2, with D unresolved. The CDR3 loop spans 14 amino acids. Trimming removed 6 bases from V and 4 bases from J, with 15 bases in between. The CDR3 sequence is CASRPPGSPYGYTF. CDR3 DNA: TGTGCCAGCAGGCCGCCGGGCAGTCCCTATGGCTACACCTTC.

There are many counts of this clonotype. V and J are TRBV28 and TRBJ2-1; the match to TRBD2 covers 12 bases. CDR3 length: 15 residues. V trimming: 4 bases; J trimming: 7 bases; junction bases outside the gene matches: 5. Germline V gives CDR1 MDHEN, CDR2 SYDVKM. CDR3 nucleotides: TGTGCCAGCAGTTGGACTAGCGGGACGACAAATGAGCAGTTCTTC. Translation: CASSWTSGTTNEQFF. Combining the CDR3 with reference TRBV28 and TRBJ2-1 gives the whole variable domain DVKVTQSSRYLVKRTGEKVFLECVQDMDHENMFWYRQDPGLGLRLIYFSYDVKMKEKGDIPEGYSVSREKKERFSLILESASTNQTSMYLCASSWTSGTTNEQFFGPGTRLTVL.

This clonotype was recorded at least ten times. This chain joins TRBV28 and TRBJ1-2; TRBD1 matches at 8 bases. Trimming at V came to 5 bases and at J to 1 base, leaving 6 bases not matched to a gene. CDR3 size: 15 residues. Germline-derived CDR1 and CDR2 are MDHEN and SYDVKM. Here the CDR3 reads CASSPLDRGNYGYTF. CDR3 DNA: TGTGCCAGCAGTCCCCTTGACAGGGGTAACTATGGCTACACCTTC.

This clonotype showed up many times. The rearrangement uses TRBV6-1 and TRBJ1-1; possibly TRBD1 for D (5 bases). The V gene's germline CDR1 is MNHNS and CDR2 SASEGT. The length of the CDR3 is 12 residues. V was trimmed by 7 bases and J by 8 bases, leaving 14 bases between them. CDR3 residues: CASISTAGEAFF. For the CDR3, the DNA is TGTGCCAGCATCTCCACGGCAGGGGAAGCTTTCTTT.

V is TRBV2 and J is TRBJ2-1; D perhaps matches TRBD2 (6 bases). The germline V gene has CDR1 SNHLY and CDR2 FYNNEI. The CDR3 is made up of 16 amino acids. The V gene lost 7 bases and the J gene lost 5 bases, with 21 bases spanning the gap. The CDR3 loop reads CASTKGAAGLDNEQFF. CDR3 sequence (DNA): TGTGCCAGCACCAAAGGGGCGGCGGGATTGGACAATGAGCAGTTCTTC.

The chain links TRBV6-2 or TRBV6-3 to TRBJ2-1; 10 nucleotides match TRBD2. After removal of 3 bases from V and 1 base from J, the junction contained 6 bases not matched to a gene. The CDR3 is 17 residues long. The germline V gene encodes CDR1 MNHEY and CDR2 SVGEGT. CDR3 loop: CASSYERGGVSYNEQFF. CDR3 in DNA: TGTGCCAGCAGTTATGAGCGGGGGGGCGTTTCCTACAATGAGCAGTTCTTC.

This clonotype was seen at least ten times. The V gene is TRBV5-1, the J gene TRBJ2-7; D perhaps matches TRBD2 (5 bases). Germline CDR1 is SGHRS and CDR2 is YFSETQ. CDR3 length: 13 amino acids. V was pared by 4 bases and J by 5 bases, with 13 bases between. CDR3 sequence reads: CASSRPGLDEQYF. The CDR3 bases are TGCGCCAGCAGCCGACCCGGACTTGACGAGCAGTACTTC.

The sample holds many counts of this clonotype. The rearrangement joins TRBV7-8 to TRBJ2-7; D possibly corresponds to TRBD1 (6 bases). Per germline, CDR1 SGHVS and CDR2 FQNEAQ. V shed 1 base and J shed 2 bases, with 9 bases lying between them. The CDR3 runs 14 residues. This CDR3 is CASSLGQDAYEQYF. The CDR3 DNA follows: TGTGCCAGCAGCTTAGGACAGGATGCCTACGAGCAGTACTTC. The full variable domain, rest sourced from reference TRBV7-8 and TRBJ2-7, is GAGVSQSPRYKVAKRGQDVALRCDPISGHVSLFWYQQALGQGPEFLTYFQNEAQLDKSGLPSDRFFAERPEGSVSTLKIQRTQQEDSAVYLCASSLGQDAYEQYFGPGTRLTVT.

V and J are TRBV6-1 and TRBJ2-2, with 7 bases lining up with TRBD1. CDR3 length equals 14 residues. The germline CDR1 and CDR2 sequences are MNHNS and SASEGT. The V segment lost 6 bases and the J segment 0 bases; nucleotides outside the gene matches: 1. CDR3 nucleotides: TGTGCCAGCAGAACAGGGGCGAACACCGGGGAGCTGTTTTTT. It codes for CASRTGANTGELFF.

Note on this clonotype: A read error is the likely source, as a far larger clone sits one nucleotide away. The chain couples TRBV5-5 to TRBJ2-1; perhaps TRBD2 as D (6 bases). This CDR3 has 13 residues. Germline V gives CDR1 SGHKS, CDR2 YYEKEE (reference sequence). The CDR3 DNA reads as TGTGCCAGCAGTCGAACTAGCCAAGAGACCCAGAACTTC. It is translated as CASSRTSQETQNF.

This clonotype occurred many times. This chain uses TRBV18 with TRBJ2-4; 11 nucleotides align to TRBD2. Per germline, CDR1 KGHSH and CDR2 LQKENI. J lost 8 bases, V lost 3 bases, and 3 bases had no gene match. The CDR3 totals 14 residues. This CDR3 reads CASSPLAGGHIQYF. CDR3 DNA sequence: TGTGCCAGCTCACCGCTAGCGGGAGGACACATTCAGTACTTC. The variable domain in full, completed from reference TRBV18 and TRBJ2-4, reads NAGVMQNPRHLVRRRGQEARLRCSPMKGHSHVYWYRQLPEEGLKFMVYLQKENIIDESGMPKERFSAEFPKEGPSILRIQQVVRGDSAAYFCASSPLAGGHIQYFGAGTRLSVL.

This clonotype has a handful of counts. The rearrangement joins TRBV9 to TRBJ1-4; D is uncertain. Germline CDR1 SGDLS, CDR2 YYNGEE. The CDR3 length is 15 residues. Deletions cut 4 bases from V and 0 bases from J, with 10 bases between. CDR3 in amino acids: CASSSPGSTNEKLFF. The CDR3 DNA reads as TGTGCCAGCAGCTCCCCGGGGTCAACTAATGAAAAACTGTTTTTT.

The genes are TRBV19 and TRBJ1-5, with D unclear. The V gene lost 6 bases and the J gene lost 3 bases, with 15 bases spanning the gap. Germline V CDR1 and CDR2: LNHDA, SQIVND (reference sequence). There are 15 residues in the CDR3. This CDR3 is CASSNGRHFNQPQHF. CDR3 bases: TGTGCCAGTAGCAACGGGCGACACTTCAATCAGCCCCAGCATTTT.

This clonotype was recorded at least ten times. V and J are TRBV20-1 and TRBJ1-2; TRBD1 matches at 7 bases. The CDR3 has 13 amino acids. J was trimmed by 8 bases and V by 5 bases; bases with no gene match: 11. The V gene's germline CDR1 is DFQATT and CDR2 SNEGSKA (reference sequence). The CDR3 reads CSASSGTGDGYTF. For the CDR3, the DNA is TGCAGTGCTTCCTCCGGCACAGGGGACGGCTACACCTTC.

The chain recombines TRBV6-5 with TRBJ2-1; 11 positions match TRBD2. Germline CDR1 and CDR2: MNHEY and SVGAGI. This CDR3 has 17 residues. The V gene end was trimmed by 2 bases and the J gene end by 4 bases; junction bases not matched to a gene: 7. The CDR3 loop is CASSYMYGTSGYNEQFF. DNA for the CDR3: TGTGCCAGCAGTTACATGTACGGGACTAGCGGATACAATGAGCAGTTCTTC.

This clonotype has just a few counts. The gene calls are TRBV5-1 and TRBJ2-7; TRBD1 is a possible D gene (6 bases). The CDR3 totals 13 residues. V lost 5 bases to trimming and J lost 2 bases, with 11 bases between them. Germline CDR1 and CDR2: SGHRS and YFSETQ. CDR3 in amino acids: CASRGAGTYEQYF. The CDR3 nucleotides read TGCGCCAGCAGGGGGGCAGGGACCTACGAGCAGTACTTC.

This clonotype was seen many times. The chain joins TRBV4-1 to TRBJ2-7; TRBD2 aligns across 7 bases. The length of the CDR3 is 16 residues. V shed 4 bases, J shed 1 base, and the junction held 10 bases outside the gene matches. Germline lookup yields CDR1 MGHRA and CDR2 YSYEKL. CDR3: CASSRGGGGRSYEQYF. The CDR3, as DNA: TGCGCCAGCAGCCGGGGGGGGGGAGGCAGATCCTACGAGCAGTACTTC.

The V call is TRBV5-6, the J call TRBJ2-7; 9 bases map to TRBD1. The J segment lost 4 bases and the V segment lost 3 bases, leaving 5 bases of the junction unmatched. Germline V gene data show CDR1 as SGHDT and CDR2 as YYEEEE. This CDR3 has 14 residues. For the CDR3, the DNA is TGTGCCAGCAGCTGGGGGACAGGGAGTTACGAGCAGTACTTC. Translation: CASSWGTGSYEQYF.

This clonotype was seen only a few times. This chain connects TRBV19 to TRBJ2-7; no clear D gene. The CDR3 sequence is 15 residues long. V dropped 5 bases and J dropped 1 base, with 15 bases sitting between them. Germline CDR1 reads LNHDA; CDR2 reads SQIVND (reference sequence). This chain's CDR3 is CASSYSVSSSYEQYF. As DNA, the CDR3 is TGTGCCAGTAGTTACTCTGTTTCCTCATCCTACGAGCAGTACTTC.

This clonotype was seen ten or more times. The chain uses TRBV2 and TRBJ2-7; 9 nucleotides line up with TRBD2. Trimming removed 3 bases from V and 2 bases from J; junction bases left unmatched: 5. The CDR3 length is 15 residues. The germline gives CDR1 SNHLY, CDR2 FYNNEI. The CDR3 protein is CASSESLAGTYEQYF. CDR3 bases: TGTGCCAGCAGTGAGAGCCTAGCGGGAACCTACGAGCAGTACTTC.

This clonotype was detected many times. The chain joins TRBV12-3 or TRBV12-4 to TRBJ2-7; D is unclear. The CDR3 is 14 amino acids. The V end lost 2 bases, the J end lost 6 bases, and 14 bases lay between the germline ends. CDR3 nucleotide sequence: TGTGCCAGCAGTTTACCCGTAGACTTGGGCGAGCAGTACTTC. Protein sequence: CASSLPVDLGEQYF.

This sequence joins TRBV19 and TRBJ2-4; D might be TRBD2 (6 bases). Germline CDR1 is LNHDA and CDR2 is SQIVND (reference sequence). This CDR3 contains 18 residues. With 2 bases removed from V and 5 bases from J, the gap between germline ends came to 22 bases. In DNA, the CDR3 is TGTGCCAGTAGTATATTTGGAGGGGCCGTTGGGTGGGAAAACATTCAGTACTTC. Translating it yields CASSIFGGAVGWENIQYF. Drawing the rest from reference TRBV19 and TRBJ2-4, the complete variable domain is DGGITQSPKYLFRKEGQNVTLSCEQNLNHDAMYWYRQDPGQGLRLIYYSQIVNDFQKGDIAEGYSVSREKKESFPLTVTSAQKNPTAFYLCASSIFGGAVGWENIQYFGAGTRLSVL.

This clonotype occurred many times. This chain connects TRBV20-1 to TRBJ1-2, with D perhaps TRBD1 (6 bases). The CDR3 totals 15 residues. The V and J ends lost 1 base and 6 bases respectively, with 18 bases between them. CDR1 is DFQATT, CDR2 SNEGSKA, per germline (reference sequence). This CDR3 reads CSARVTTAGAHGYTF. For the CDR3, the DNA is TGCAGTGCTAGAGTCACCACGGCAGGGGCGCATGGCTACACCTTC.

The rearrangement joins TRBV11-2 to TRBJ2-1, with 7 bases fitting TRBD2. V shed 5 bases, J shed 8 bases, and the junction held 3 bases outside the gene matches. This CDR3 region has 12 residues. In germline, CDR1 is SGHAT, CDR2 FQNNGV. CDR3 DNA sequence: TGTGCCAGCAGCCATACTAGCGATGAGCAGTTCTTC. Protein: CASSHTSDEQFF.